What follows are 25 T cell receptor beta chains derived from one specimen sequenced in a study of T cell clonotyping in hematopoietic cell transplantation. The assay was immunoSEQ multiplex PCR, and TCRdb's table has in-frame clones only and misses some. In the table there are some 7,000 clones, just over 95% of which are singletons. This specimen consisted of PBMCs, obtained 30 days after allogeneic stem cell transplant. The receptors here all came from a male patient between 60 and 69 years old who had an allogeneic stem cell transplant from a related donor, so the T cells may come from the graft donor. Some clones in this sample may be carry-over from other donors' samples.

The table lists this clone with a count of one. The V and J genes are TRBV27 and TRBJ1-6; tentative D call: TRBD1 (5 bases). Germline CDR1 MNHEY, CDR2 SMNVEV (reference sequence). The CDR3 extends over 14 amino acids. Deletions cut 5 bases from V and 10 bases from J, with 15 bases between. The CDR3 protein is CASSAGGNNSPLHF. As DNA, the CDR3 is TGTGCCAGCAGTGCCGGGGGGAACAACTCACCCCTCCACTTT.

CDR3 in DNA: TGTGCCACCAGCAGAGTTAGGGCCTCCTACGAGCAGTACTTC. Its translation is CATSRVRASYEQYF. The chain has TRBV15 and TRBJ2-7; D is uncertain. Germline CDR1 reads LNHNV; CDR2 reads YYDKDF (reference sequence). Trimming pared 1 base from V and 0 bases from J, leaving 7 bases between. This CDR3 is 14 amino acids long.

This sequence joins TRBV4-3 and TRBJ1-2, with D maybe TRBD1 (5 bases). Germline-derived CDR1 and CDR2 are LGHNA and YSLEER. V lost 1 base and J 4 bases, leaving 10 bases between the germline ends. The CDR3 is made up of 14 amino acids. CDR3 sequence (DNA): TGCGCCAGCAGCCAAGGTCGGGGACCCTATGGCTACACCTTC. This sequence encodes CASSQGRGPYGYTF.

This clone was found once. This chain links TRBV4-1 with TRBJ1-2; no firm D call. V shed 1 base and J shed 4 bases, with 19 bases lying between them. CDR1 is MGHRA and CDR2 is YSYEKL in the germline V gene. This CDR3 comprises 17 residues. The CDR3 DNA reads as TGCGCCAGCAGCCAAGTTCAGAGGTTAGAAGGGCTCTATGGCTACACCTTC. As protein: CASSQVQRLEGLYGYTF.

V gene TRBV5-4 combines with J gene TRBJ1-1, with D unclear. The CDR3 is 14 amino acids. Trimming took off 0 bases at V and 1 base at J, with 7 bases between the two ends. Per the germline V gene, CDR1 is SGHNT and CDR2 is YYREEE (reference sequence). As DNA, the CDR3 is TGTGCCAGCAGCTTGGTAGGCACGAACACTGAAGCTTTCTTT. This translates into CASSLVGTNTEAFF.

The chain employs TRBV13 and TRBJ1-1, with D perhaps TRBD1 (5 bases). The CDR3 spans 14 residues. CDR1 and CDR2 (germline): PRHDT, FYEKMQ (reference sequence). V was clipped by 5 bases and J by 5 bases, with 15 bases between them. The CDR3 nucleotides are TGTGCCAGCAGCCCGGGACTCCGGGGGACTGAAGCTTTCTTT. It yields the protein CASSPGLRGTEAFF.

The chain carries TRBV2 and TRBJ2-1; D tentatively reads TRBD1 or TRBD2 (5 bases each). The germline V gene encodes CDR1 SNHLY and CDR2 FYNNEI. This CDR3 is 14 amino acids long. V lost 6 bases and J lost 5, with 14 bases in between. CDR3 DNA sequence: TGTGCCAGCAGCCGCTGGGGGAGAGACAATGAGCAGTTCTTC. Its translation is CASSRWGRDNEQFF.

The rearrangement uses TRBV27 and TRBJ2-3; D call uncertain. Germline V gives CDR1 MNHEY, CDR2 SMNVEV (reference sequence). The V gene lost 7 bases and the J gene lost 2 bases, with 10 bases spanning the gap. The CDR3 sequence is 13 residues long. The CDR3 nucleotides read TGTGCCAGCACCGCCGACAACACAGATACGCAGTATTTT. Residues: CASTADNTDTQYF.

The rearrangement joins TRBV30 to TRBJ1-1; TRBD1 might be the D (5 bases). The CDR3 consists of 14 residues. Per germline, CDR1 GTSNPN and CDR2 SVGIG (reference sequence). Trimming left V 1 base short and J 0 bases short, with 9 bases between. The CDR3 region has the DNA TGTGCCTGGAGTGAGGGGCTCATGAACACTGAAGCTTTCTTT. This sequence encodes CAWSEGLMNTEAFF.

This chain uses TRBV27 with TRBJ1-3; D is unresolved. This CDR3 is 14 amino acids long. Germline CDR1 and CDR2: MNHEY and SMNVEV (reference sequence). V was clipped by 7 bases and J by 1 base, with 11 bases between them. The CDR3 DNA follows: TGTGCCAGCAAAGTCAGCCTTTCTGGAAACACCATATATTTT. The encoded protein is CASKVSLSGNTIYF.

The chain uses TRBV5-4 and TRBJ2-3; TRBD2 aligns across 11 bases. Germline CDR1 and CDR2: SGHNT and YYREEE (reference sequence). The CDR3 has 16 amino acids. The ends lost 4 bases at V and 5 bases at J; junction bases unmatched: 9. CDR3 DNA: TGTGCCAGCAGCCTCAAACTAGCGGGGGTGAAAGATACGCAGTATTTT. Translating gives CASSLKLAGVKDTQYF.

The chain couples TRBV4-3 to TRBJ2-6, with 7 bases identical to TRBD1. This CDR3 region has 17 residues. Trimming removed 3 bases from V and 4 bases from J; junction bases left unmatched: 9. Per the germline V gene, CDR1 is LGHNA and CDR2 is YSLEER. The CDR3 DNA is TGCGCCAGCAGCCAGGGACAGTTCTCTCTGGGGGCCAACGTCCTGACTTTC. Translated, it gives CASSQGQFSLGANVLTF.

The chain is built from TRBV27 and TRBJ1-2, with D hard to call. Trimming took off 0 bases at V and 4 bases at J, with 15 bases between the two ends. In germline, CDR1 is MNHEY, CDR2 SMNVEV (reference sequence). This CDR3 region has 16 residues. The CDR3 DNA sequence: TGTGCCAGCAGTTTATCGACGGGCCCCGCAGGCTATGGCTACACCTTC. Translated, it gives CASSLSTGPAGYGYTF.

The V and J genes are TRBV6-1 and TRBJ2-1; possibly TRBD2 for D (7 bases). The CDR3 spans 17 residues. Germline lookup yields CDR1 MNHNS and CDR2 SASEGT. Trimming cost V 2 bases and J 4 bases, with 18 bases left between them. The CDR3 loop is CASSEWPGGPIYNEQFF. For the CDR3, the DNA is TGTGCCAGCAGTGAATGGCCGGGGGGCCCTATTTACAATGAGCAGTTCTTC.

V gene TRBV28 combines with J gene TRBJ1-1; D gene ambiguous. This CDR3 comprises 14 residues. Germline V gene lookup returns CDR1 MDHEN and CDR2 SYDVKM. Trimming removed 8 bases from V and 0 bases from J, with 13 bases in between. The CDR3 bases are TGTGCCAGCTGCGCAGTCAACTTGAACACTGAAGCTTTCTTT. Translating it yields CASCAVNLNTEAFF.

This rearrangement joins TRBV11-3 to TRBJ2-1; tentative D call: TRBD1 (5 bases). The germline V and J ends were trimmed by 1 base and 12 bases, with 13 bases remaining between them. CDR1 and CDR2 (germline): SGHNT, YENEEA. The CDR3 has 13 amino acids. Here the CDR3 DNA reads TGTGCCAGCAGCTTAGCTTCTCAGGGTAGGCAGTTCTTC. It specifies CASSLASQGRQFF.

Only one count was recorded for this clone. The DNA of the CDR3 is TGTGCCAGCAGCCAAGATCCTAGCGGGGGGGCCTACGAGCAGTACTTC. This encodes CASSQDPSGGAYEQYF. The chain combines TRBV4-2 with TRBJ2-7; 12 bases line up with TRBD2. The CDR3 spans 16 residues. J lost 2 bases, V lost 0 bases, and 2 bases had no gene match. The germline V gene encodes CDR1 LGHNA and CDR2 YNFKEQ.

V and J are TRBV25-1 and TRBJ2-7, with a tentative D call TRBD2 (5 bases). V dropped 5 bases and J dropped 2 bases, with 10 bases sitting between them. The CDR3 totals 13 residues. The V gene's germline CDR1 is MGHDK and CDR2 SYGVNS. CDR3 sequence reads: CASSNPGTYEQYF. The CDR3 nucleotides are TGTGCCAGCAGTAATCCGGGAACCTACGAGCAGTACTTC.

The chain is built from TRBV12-5 and TRBJ1-4, with D tentatively TRBD1 (6 bases). V shed 5 bases and J shed 4 bases, with 14 bases lying between them. Germline V gives CDR1 LGHNT, CDR2 FRNRAP. This CDR3 is 15 amino acids long. CDR3 in DNA: TGTGCTAGTGGTCCCTCCGGGACATATAATGAAAAACTGTTTTTT. It specifies CASGPSGTYNEKLFF.

This clone has only one observation. The chain joins TRBV30 to TRBJ1-3; no clear D gene. CDR3 length: 14 residues. V lost 3 bases, J lost 4 bases, and 13 bases lay in between. Germline V gene lookup returns CDR1 GTSNPN and CDR2 SVGIG (reference sequence). This CDR3 is CAWSIWTSGNTIYF. CDR3 sequence (DNA): TGTGCCTGGAGCATATGGACGTCCGGAAACACCATATATTTT.

The chain recombines TRBV9 with TRBJ2-7; possible D gene TRBD2, 7 bases. This CDR3 spans 13 amino acids. Trimming cost V 0 bases and J 6 bases, with 10 bases left between them. Germline V lookup: CDR1 SGDLS, CDR2 YYNGEE. The CDR3: CASSVAGGREQYF. In DNA form, the CDR3 reads TGTGCCAGCAGCGTAGCCGGGGGGCGCGAGCAGTACTTC.

The chain uses TRBV9 and TRBJ2-7, with 8 bases fitting TRBD1. Germline V gene data show CDR1 as SGDLS and CDR2 as YYNGEE. The CDR3 is 16 amino acids. Unmatched junction bases numbered 12, after V lost 4 bases and J lost 3 bases. This chain's CDR3 is CASSPSPDRGLYEQYF. In DNA form, the CDR3 reads TGTGCCAGCAGCCCCTCGCCCGACAGGGGCCTCTACGAGCAGTACTTC.

The chain links TRBV30 to TRBJ2-3; a possible D gene is TRBD1 (6 bases). In germline, CDR1 is GTSNPN, CDR2 SVGIG (reference sequence). The CDR3 length is 13 residues. V gave up 0 bases and J gave up 7 bases, with 11 bases separating them. In DNA form, the CDR3 reads TGTGCCTGGAGTGTAGGCAGGGACAATACGCAGTATTTT. This translates into CAWSVGRDNTQYF.

The rearrangement joins TRBV7-6 to TRBJ2-7; D is perhaps TRBD2 (6 bases). CDR1 and CDR2 from the germline V gene are SGHVS and FNYEAQ. V lost 1 base and J 4 bases, leaving 14 bases between the germline ends. The CDR3 contains 15 residues. The CDR3 spells CASSLVSGGGYEQYF. In nucleotides, the CDR3 is TGTGCCAGCAGCTTAGTTTCCGGAGGAGGGTACGAGCAGTACTTC.

This rearrangement joins TRBV6-6 to TRBJ1-3; maybe TRBD1 (5 bases). CDR1 MNHNY and CDR2 SVGAGI come from the germline V gene (reference sequence). V lost 2 bases to trimming and J lost 2 bases, with 13 bases between them. The CDR3 is made up of 16 amino acids. The CDR3 DNA reads TGTGCCAGCAGTTACCTACCCAGGGACGCTGGAAACACCATATATTTT. It codes for CASSYLPRDAGNTIYF.